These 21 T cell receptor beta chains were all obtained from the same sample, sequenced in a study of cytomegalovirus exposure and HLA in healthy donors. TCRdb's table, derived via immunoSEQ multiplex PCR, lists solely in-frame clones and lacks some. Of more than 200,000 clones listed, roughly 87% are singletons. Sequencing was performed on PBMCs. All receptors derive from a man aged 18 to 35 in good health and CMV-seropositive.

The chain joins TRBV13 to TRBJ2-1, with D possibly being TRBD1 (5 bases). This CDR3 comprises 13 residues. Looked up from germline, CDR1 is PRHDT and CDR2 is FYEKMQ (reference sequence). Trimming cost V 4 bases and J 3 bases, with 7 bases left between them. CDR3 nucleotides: TGTGCCAGCAGCTCTGACAGCTACAATGAGCAGTTCTTC. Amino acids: CASSSDSYNEQFF.

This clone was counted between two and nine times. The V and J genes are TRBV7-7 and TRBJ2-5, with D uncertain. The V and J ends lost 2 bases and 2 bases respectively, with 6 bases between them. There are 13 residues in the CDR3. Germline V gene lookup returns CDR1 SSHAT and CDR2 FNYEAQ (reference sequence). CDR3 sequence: CASSLFIQETQYF. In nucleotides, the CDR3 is TGTGCCAGCAGCTTATTCATTCAAGAGACCCAGTACTTC.

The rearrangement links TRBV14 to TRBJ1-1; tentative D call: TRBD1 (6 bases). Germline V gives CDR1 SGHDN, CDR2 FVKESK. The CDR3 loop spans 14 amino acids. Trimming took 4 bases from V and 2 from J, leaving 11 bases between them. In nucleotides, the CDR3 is TGTGCCAGCAGCCTCTTAGGGGGAAACACTGAAGCTTTCTTT. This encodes CASSLLGGNTEAFF.

The CDR3 protein is CAWSVSENTEAFF. The CDR3 DNA reads TGTGCCTGGAGTGTTTCCGAAAACACTGAAGCTTTCTTT. The genes are TRBV30 and TRBJ1-1; D remains unclear. Germline assignment: CDR1 GTSNPN and CDR2 SVGIG (reference sequence). Trimming took off 0 bases at V and 2 bases at J, with 7 bases between the two ends. This CDR3 comprises 13 residues.

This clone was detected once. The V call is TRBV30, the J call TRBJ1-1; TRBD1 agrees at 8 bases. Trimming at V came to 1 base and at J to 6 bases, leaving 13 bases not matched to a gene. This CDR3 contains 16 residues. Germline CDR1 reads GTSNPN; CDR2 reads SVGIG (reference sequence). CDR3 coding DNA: TGTGCCTGGAGTGATTGGTGGGACAGGAGTTTTGCTGAAGCTTTCTTT. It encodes CAWSDWWDRSFAEAFF.

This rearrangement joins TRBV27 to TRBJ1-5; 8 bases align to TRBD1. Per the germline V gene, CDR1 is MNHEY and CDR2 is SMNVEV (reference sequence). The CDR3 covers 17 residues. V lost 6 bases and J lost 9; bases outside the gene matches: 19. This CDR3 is CASSSRVDRGTDGPQHF. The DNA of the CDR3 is TGTGCCAGCAGCTCGCGTGTTGACAGGGGTACTGATGGGCCCCAGCATTTT.

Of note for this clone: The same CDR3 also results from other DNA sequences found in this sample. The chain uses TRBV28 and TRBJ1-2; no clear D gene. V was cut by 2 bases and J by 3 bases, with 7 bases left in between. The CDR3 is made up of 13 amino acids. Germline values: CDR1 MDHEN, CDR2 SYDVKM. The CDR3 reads CASSLGPDYGYTF. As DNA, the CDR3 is TGTGCCAGCAGTTTAGGTCCAGACTATGGCTACACCTTC.

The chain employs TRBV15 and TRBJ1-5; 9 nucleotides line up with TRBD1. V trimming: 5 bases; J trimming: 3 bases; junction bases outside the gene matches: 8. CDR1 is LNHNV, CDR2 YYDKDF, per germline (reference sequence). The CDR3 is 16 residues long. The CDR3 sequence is CATSGRTGESNQPQHF. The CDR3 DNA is TGTGCCACCAGCGGAAGGACAGGGGAATCCAATCAGCCCCAGCATTTT.

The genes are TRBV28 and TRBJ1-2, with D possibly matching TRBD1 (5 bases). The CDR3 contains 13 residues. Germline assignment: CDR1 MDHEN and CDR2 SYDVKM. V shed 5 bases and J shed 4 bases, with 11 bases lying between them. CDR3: CASSPPGVYGYTF. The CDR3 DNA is TGTGCCAGCAGTCCGCCGGGGGTCTATGGCTACACCTTC.

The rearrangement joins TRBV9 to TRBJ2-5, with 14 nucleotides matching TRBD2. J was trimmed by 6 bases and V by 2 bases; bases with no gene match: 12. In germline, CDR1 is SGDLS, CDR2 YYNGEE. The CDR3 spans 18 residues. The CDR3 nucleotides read TGTGCCAGCAGCGTTTCACCCTCCGGGACTAGCGGGAGAAAGACCCAGTACTTC. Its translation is CASSVSPSGTSGRKTQYF.

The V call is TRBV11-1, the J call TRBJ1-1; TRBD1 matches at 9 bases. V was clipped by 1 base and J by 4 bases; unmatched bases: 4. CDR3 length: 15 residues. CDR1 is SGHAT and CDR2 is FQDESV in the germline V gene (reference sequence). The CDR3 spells CASSLGTGEVTEAFF. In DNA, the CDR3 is TGTGCCAGCAGCTTAGGGACAGGGGAGGTCACTGAAGCTTTCTTT.

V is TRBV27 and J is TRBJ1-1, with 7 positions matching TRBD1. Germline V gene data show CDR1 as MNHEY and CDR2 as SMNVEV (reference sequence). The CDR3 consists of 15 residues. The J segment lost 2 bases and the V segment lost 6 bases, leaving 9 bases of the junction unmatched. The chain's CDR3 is CASSHETGYNTEAFF. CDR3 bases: TGTGCCAGCAGCCATGAGACAGGGTACAACACTGAAGCTTTCTTT.

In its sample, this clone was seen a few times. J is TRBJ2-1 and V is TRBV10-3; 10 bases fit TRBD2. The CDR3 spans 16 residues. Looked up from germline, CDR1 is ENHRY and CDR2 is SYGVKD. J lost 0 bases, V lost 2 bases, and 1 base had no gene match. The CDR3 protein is CAISEASGGSYNEQFF. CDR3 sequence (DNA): TGTGCCATCAGTGAGGCTAGCGGGGGCTCCTACAATGAGCAGTTCTTC.

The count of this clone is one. The CDR3 protein is CASNLRPPFGQYF. The CDR3 region has the DNA TGCGCCAGCAACCTAAGGCCCCCGTTTGGGCAGTACTTC. The chain uses TRBV10-2 and TRBJ2-7; D not resolved. Germline-derived CDR1 and CDR2 are WSHSY and SAAADI. The CDR3 loop spans 13 amino acids. Trimming removed 7 bases from V and 9 bases from J, with 19 bases in between.

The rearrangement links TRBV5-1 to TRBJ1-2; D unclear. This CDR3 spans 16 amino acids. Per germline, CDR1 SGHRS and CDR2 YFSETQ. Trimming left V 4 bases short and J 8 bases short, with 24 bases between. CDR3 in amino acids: CASSLTSYRTREGYTF. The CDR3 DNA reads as TGCGCCAGCAGCCTAACCTCCTATAGGACGAGGGAAGGCTACACCTTC.

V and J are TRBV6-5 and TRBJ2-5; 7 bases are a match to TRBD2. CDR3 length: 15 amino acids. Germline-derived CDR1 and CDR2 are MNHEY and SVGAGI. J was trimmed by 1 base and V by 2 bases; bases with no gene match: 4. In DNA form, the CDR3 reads TGTGCCAGCAGTTACAGTGGCGGGAGCCAAGAGACCCAGTACTTC. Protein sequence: CASSYSGGSQETQYF.

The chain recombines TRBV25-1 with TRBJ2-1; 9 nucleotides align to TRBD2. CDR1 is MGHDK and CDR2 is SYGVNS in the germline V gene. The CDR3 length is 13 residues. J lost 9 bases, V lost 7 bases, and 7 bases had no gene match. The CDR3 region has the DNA TGTGCCAGCACGGGGCTAGCGGGAAGTGAGCAGTTCTTC. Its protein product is CASTGLAGSEQFF.

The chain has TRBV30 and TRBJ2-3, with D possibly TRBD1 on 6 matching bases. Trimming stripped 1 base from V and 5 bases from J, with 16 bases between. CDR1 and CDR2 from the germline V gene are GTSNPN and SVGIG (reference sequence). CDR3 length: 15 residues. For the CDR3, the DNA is TGTGCCTGGAGTGAAGGACAGTCCCCGGGAGATACGCAGTATTTT. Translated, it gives CAWSEGQSPGDTQYF.

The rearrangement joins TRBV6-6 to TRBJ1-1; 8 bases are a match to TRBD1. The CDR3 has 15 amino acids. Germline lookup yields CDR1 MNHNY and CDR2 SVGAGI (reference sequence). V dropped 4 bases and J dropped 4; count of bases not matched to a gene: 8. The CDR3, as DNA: TGTGCCAGCAGTTCCTTACAGGGGGGTATCACTGAAGCTTTCTTT. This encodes CASSSLQGGITEAFF.

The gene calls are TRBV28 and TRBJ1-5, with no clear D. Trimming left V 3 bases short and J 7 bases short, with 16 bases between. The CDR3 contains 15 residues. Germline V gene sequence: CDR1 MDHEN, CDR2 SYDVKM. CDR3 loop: CASSLAGRIGQPQHF. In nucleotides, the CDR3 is TGTGCCAGCAGTTTGGCAGGCAGAATAGGGCAGCCCCAGCATTTT. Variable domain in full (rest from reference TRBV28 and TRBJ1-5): DVKVTQSSRYLVKRTGEKVFLECVQDMDHENMFWYRQDPGLGLRLIYFSYDVKMKEKGDIPEGYSVSREKKERFSLILESASTNQTSMYLCASSLAGRIGQPQHFGDGTRLSIL.

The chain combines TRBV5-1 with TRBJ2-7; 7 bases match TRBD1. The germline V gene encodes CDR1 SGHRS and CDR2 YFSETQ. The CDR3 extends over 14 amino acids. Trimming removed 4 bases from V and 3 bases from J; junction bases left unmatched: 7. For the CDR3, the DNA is TGCGCCAGCAGCGAGGGGGACAGCCGCTACGAGCAGTACTTC. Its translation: CASSEGDSRYEQYF.